The entry below gives a single TCR beta chain sequence along with its context. The sample comes from a study of T cell changes during pregnancy in multiple sclerosis. V lost 0 bases to trimming and J lost 2 bases; unmatched junction nucleotides: 4. The germline CDR1 and CDR2 sequences are SGHRS and YFSETQ. The CDR3 sequence is 16 residues long. Measured with immunoSEQ multiplex PCR; TCRdb has only the in-frame clones, and not every one. The table has around 27,000 clones, approximately 94% seen once. This chain joins TRBV5-1 and TRBJ2-7; TRBD2 aligns across 11 bases. This TCR derives from a female donor with multiple sclerosis, enrolled in a pregnancy study. Sequences were derived from CD4+ T cells from peripheral blood mononuclear cells, sampled after pregnancy. CDR3 region: CASSLDASGRTYEQYF. In DNA form, the CDR3 reads TGCGCCAGCAGCTTGGACGCTAGCGGGAGGACCTACGAGCAGTACTTC.